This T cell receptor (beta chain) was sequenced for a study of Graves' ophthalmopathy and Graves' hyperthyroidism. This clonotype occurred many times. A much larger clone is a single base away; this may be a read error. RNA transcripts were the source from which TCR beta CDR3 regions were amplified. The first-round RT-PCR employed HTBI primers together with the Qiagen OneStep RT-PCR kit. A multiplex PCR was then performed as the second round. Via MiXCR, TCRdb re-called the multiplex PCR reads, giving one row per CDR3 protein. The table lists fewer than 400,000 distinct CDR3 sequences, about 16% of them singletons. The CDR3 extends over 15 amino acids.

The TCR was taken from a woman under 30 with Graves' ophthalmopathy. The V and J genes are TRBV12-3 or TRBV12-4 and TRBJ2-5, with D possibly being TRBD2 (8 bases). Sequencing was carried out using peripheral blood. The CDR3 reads CASGRGLGGQEAQYF. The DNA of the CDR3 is TGTGCCAGCGGGAGGGGACTAGGGGGCCAAGAGGCCCAGTACTTC.